This TCR beta chain came from a study of control samples from healthy donors and cancer patients. This clone came up a few times. Repertoires were generated with immunoSEQ multiplex PCR, while TCRdb's copy carries only in-frame clones and drops some. This sample carries some 130,000 clones, about 93% of them seen once, and the ten largest clones take about 2.6%. The CDR3 spans 14 residues. From germline, CDR1 is SNHLY and CDR2 FYNNEI. V was pared by 10 bases and J by 1 base, with 14 bases between. Sequences were obtained from blood. The rearrangement joins TRBV2 to TRBJ2-1; D unclear. The source of this sequence is a man younger than 35 in good health. CDR3 sequence (DNA): TGTGCCACCCGTGGCCCCAGGTCCTACAATGAGCAGTTCTTC. It encodes CATRGPRSYNEQFF.